These 29 T cell receptor beta chains originate from one sample sequenced in a study of T cells expressing NK-cell markers. TCRdb reanalyzed the 5' RACE reads, giving one entry per CDR3 protein sequence and no DNA. Its table lists 2,500 to 4,000 distinct CDR3 sequences. Material for sequencing was blood T cells: a sorted CD56 or NKG2C T cell subset, CD4+ or CD8+ T cells, or bulk PBMC T cells (not recorded which). These receptors all come from a woman younger than 30 in good health.

The V gene is TRBV27, the J gene TRBJ1-2. This CDR3 contains 16 residues. CDR1 and CDR2 from the germline V gene are MNHEY and SMNVEV (reference sequence). CDR3 sequence reads: CASSFRQLHFNYGYTF.

This chain uses TRBV19 with TRBJ2-1. The CDR3 runs 12 residues. Germline CDR1 is LNHDA and CDR2 is SQIVND (reference sequence). CDR3 sequence reads: CASSLLYNEQFF.

The chain employs TRBV20-1 and TRBJ2-1; TCRdb returns TRBD2, unconfirmable since there is no DNA. In germline, CDR1 is DFQATT, CDR2 SNEGSKA (reference sequence). The CDR3 has 15 residues. The CDR3 sequence is CSARDLAGEMNEQFF.

This sequence joins TRBV7-9 and TRBJ2-2; there is no DNA to check the TCRdb D call of TRBD2. The CDR3 extends over 15 amino acids. Germline V gene data show CDR1 as SEHNR and CDR2 as FQNEAQ (reference sequence). CDR3 protein: CASRWTVRGTGELFF. The full variable domain, completed using reference TRBV7-9 and TRBJ2-2, is DTGVSQNPRHKITKRGQNVTFRCDPISEHNRLYWYRQTLGQGPEFLTYFQNEAQLEKSRLLSDRFSAERPKGSFSTLEIQRTEQGDSAMYLCASRWTVRGTGELFFGEGSRLTVL.

The chain recombines TRBV28 with TRBJ2-7; TCRdb reports TRBD2, a call that lacks DNA to check it against. CDR1 is MDHEN, CDR2 SYDVKM, per germline. This CDR3 spans 14 amino acids. CDR3 sequence reads: CASRRLAGANEQYF. Full variable domain (outside the CDR3, taken from reference TRBV28 and TRBJ2-7): DVKVTQSSRYLVKRTGEKVFLECVQDMDHENMFWYRQDPGLGLRLIYFSYDVKMKEKGDIPEGYSVSREKKERFSLILESASTNQTSMYLCASRRLAGANEQYFGPGTRLTVT.

The chain joins TRBV6-1 to TRBJ1-5. Germline V gives CDR1 MNHNS, CDR2 SASEGT. CDR3 size: 15 residues. CDR3 protein: CASSEAAGSYQPQHF.

The gene calls are TRBV18 and TRBJ2-7. The germline V gene has CDR1 KGHSH and CDR2 LQKENI. The CDR3 sequence is 13 residues long. The CDR3 loop reads CASSPPSFYEQYF.

This clonotype is medium-sized by frequency. The rearrangement links TRBV20-1 to TRBJ2-7; TCRdb designates TRBD2, a call that cannot be tested without DNA. Germline V gene sequence: CDR1 DFQATT, CDR2 SNEGSKA (reference sequence). CDR3 length equals 16 residues. CDR3 region: CSAKGTSGSQSYEQYF.

The chain is built from TRBV20-1 and TRBJ1-5; no DNA is available, so the TRBD1 call from TCRdb remains unchecked. Germline lookup yields CDR1 DFQATT and CDR2 SNEGSKA (reference sequence). The CDR3 is 15 residues long. The CDR3 loop reads CSAQQTGGGNQPQHF.

The rearrangement uses TRBV6-4 and TRBJ2-3; the D call from TCRdb, TRBD2, cannot be confirmed without DNA. Germline V gene data show CDR1 as MRHNA and CDR2 as SNTAGT. This CDR3 has 15 amino acids. The CDR3 loop reads CASSDSAGAGDTQYF.

The chain combines TRBV10-2 with TRBJ2-7. CDR1 and CDR2 (germline): WSHSY, SAAADI. The CDR3 is 15 residues long. The CDR3 is CASSEFSGATYEQYF.

This clonotype is identified as medium-sized from frequency. The gene calls are TRBV6-5 and TRBJ2-3; TCRdb names TRBD1, which stays unverified in the absence of DNA. Per germline, CDR1 MNHEY and CDR2 SVGAGI. CDR3 length: 14 residues. The CDR3 is CASSYRGLTDTQYF.

CDR3 in amino acids: CSAPNDRDYGYTF. The chain carries TRBV20-1 and TRBJ1-2; the D call from TCRdb, TRBD1, cannot be confirmed without DNA. The CDR3 loop spans 13 amino acids. Germline values: CDR1 DFQATT, CDR2 SNEGSKA (reference sequence).

This clonotype counts as medium-sized by frequency. The chain has TRBV6-5 and TRBJ2-3. CDR3 length: 14 amino acids. The germline gives CDR1 MNHEY, CDR2 SVGAGI. The CDR3 loop is CASSYDQDVDTQYF.

The V call is TRBV5-1, the J call TRBJ2-5; TCRdb's D call, TRBD1, is unchecked because there is no DNA. Germline loops: CDR1 SGHRS, CDR2 YFSETQ. The CDR3 extends over 14 amino acids. The chain's CDR3 is CASSLERQGATQYF.

This chain joins TRBV5-6 and TRBJ1-6. From germline, CDR1 is SGHDT and CDR2 YYEEEE. This CDR3 comprises 16 residues. CDR3 in amino acids: CASSSLRSSYNSPLHF.

The chain carries TRBV12-3 or TRBV12-4 and TRBJ2-3. The CDR3 extends over 14 amino acids. The CDR3: CASSLGFRTDTQYF.

V usage is TRBV6-1 and J usage is TRBJ1-2. In germline, CDR1 is MNHNS, CDR2 SASEGT. The CDR3 has 16 amino acids. CDR3 loop: CASSESPDSVNYGYTF.

The gene calls are TRBV15 and TRBJ1-1. Germline-derived CDR1 and CDR2 are LNHNV and YYDKDF (reference sequence). The CDR3 loop spans 14 amino acids. CDR3: CATSREAAKGEAFF.

J is TRBJ1-2 and V is TRBV7-9; TCRdb returns TRBD1, unconfirmable since there is no DNA. This CDR3 contains 16 residues. Per germline, CDR1 SEHNR and CDR2 FQNEAQ (reference sequence). This CDR3 is CASSPRFKGPGYGYTF.

Judged by frequency, this clonotype is medium-sized. V usage is TRBV6-4 and J usage is TRBJ2-2. The CDR3 runs 13 residues. The V gene's germline CDR1 is MRHNA and CDR2 SNTAGT. CDR3 region: CASSDSDTGELFF.

This clonotype registers medium-sized (0.01 to 0.1%) by frequency. The chain links TRBV20-1 to TRBJ2-2; no DNA is available, so the TRBD1 call from TCRdb remains unchecked. The germline V gene has CDR1 DFQATT and CDR2 SNEGSKA (reference sequence). The CDR3 runs to 14 residues. CDR3 amino acids: CSARTGGDTGELFF.

The chain employs TRBV12-3 or TRBV12-4 and TRBJ2-4; TCRdb's assignment of TRBD1 cannot be checked, as there is no DNA. The CDR3 has 15 amino acids. This CDR3 is CASTLGGPPKNIQYF.

This chain connects TRBV4-2 to TRBJ2-3; absent DNA, TCRdb's TRBD2 call cannot be checked. Germline V CDR1 and CDR2: LGHNA, YNFKEQ. The CDR3 is 16 amino acids. The CDR3 is CASSQTNSGGADTQYF.

Frequency places this clonotype as medium-sized. The rearrangement links TRBV7-3 to TRBJ1-1. The CDR3 totals 12 residues. CDR1 SGHTA and CDR2 FQGTGA come from the germline V gene. The CDR3 loop reads CASSFAGTEAFF.

The rearrangement joins TRBV6-2 or TRBV6-3 to TRBJ2-5; the D gene TCRdb calls, TRBD2, cannot be checked with no DNA. The CDR3 consists of 14 residues. Germline V CDR1 and CDR2: MNHEY, SVGEGT. This chain's CDR3 is CASSYVREVETQYF.

This chain uses TRBV18 with TRBJ2-3; the D call of TRBD1 rests on TCRdb alone, since no DNA is present to check it. CDR1 KGHSH and CDR2 LQKENI come from the germline V gene. The CDR3 length is 14 residues. The CDR3 loop reads CASSPGTGGDTQYF.

The gene calls are TRBV19 and TRBJ1-5; absent DNA, TCRdb's TRBD1 call cannot be checked. The CDR3 is 16 amino acids. Germline loops: CDR1 LNHDA, CDR2 SQIVND (reference sequence). The chain's CDR3 is CASSIPSGDSNQPQHF.

This clonotype is deemed medium-sized by its frequency. The chain uses TRBV6-2 or TRBV6-3 and TRBJ2-2. The CDR3 has 13 amino acids. Per germline, CDR1 MNHEY and CDR2 SVGEGT. CDR3 loop: CASSYRDTGELFF.